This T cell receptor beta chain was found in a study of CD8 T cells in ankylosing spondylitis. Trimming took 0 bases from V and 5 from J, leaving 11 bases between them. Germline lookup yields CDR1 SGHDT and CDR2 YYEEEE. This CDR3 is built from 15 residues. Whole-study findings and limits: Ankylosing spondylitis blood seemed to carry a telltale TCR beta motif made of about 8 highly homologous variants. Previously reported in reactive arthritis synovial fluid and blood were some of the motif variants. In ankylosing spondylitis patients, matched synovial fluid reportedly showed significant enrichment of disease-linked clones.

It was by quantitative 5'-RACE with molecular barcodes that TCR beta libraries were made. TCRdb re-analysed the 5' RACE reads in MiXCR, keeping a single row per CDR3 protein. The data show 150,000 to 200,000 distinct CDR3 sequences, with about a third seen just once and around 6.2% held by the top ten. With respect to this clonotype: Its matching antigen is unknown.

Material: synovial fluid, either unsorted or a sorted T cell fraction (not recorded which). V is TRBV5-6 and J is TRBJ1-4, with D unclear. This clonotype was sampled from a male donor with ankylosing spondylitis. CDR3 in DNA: TGTGCCAGCAGCTTGGGTCAGACCAGAAATGAAAAACTGTTTTTT. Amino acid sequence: CASSLGQTRNEKLFF.